The present TCR beta chain was sequenced within a study of CD8 T cells in ankylosing spondylitis. The CDR3 has 16 amino acids. The ends were cut back, 0 bases at V and 1 base at J, with 13 bases in the middle. Germline CDR1 is SGDLS and CDR2 is YYNGEE. This clonotype was seen many times. TCRdb itself ran the 5' RACE reads through MiXCR, one entry per CDR3 protein. The sample includes roughly 7,000 distinct CDR3 sequences, around 2.8% seen only once; the top ten take 35% to 40%. The TCR sequence derives from a female donor with ankylosing spondylitis or in good health (not recorded which). The V and J genes are TRBV9 and TRBJ1-1; D not resolved. Sequencing used blood, either unsorted or a sorted T cell fraction (not recorded which). This CDR3 reads CASSVGAREPNTEAFF. The DNA for the CDR3 is TGTGCCAGCAGCGTAGGAGCACGAGAACCGAACACTGAAGCTTTCTTT.